Sequencing of this T cell receptor beta chain was carried out in a study of control samples from healthy donors and cancer patients. Sequencing used immunoSEQ multiplex PCR; TCRdb keeps in-frame clones, though not all of them. Of about 120,000 clones in the sample, approximately 84% were seen once. As for this clone: Within the sample, other DNA sequences also encode this same CDR3.

CDR3 length equals 12 residues. From germline, CDR1 is LNHDA and CDR2 SQIVND (reference sequence). Trimming removed 2 bases from V and 3 bases from J, with 4 bases in between. The TCR comes from a man aged 18 to 29 in good health. V and J are TRBV19 and TRBJ1-1; D ambiguous. Material: blood. CDR3 sequence: CASSITDTEAFF. The CDR3, as DNA: TGTGCCAGTAGTATAACGGACACTGAAGCTTTCTTT. Drawing the rest from reference TRBV19 and TRBJ1-1, the complete variable domain is DGGITQSPKYLFRKEGQNVTLSCEQNLNHDAMYWYRQDPGQGLRLIYYSQIVNDFQKGDIAEGYSVSREKKESFPLTVTSAQKNPTAFYLCASSITDTEAFFGQGTRLTVV.